The clone carrying this T cell receptor beta chain was recorded a few times. This CDR3 has 17 amino acids. CDR1 is MGHRA, CDR2 YSYEKL, per germline. Unmatched junction bases numbered 10, after V lost 1 base and J lost 5 bases. Vbeta (60) and Jbeta (13) primers were used in the PCR. Here immunoSEQ multiplex PCR was the method, and the copy in TCRdb shows in-frame clones only, minus some. The sample consists of fewer than 200,000 clones, 80% to 90% of them appearing once. These data are taken from a study of cytomegalovirus exposure and HLA in healthy donors. The specimen was PBMCs. The chain uses TRBV4-1 and TRBJ2-1, with 8 bases fitting TRBD2. The sequence was collected from a young woman in good health and CMV-seronegative. The CDR3 bases are TGCGCCAGCAGCCAAGTGCTGGGACTAGAGTCCAACAATGAGCAGTTCTTC. This sequence encodes CASSQVLGLESNNEQFF.